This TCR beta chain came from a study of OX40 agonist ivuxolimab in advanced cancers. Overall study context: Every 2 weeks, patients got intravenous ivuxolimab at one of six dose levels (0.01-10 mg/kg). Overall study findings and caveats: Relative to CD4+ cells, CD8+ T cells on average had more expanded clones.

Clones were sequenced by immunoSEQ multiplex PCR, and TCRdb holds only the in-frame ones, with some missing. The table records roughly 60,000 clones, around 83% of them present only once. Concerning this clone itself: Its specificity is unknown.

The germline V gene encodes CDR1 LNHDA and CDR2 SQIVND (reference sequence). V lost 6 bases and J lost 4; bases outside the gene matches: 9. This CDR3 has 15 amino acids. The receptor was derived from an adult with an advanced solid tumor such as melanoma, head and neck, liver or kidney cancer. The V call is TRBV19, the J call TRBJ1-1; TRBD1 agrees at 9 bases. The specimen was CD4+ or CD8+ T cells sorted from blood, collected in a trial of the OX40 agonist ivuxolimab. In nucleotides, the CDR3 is TGTGCCAGTAGGACCTGGACAGGGGAAGCCACTGAAGCTTTCTTT. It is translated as CASRTWTGEATEAFF.